This paragraph covers one T cell receptor beta chain sequence. The data were taken from a study of T-cell reconstitution after alpha-beta-depleted transplantation in children. The germline V gene encodes CDR1 MNHEY and CDR2 SVGAGI. The CDR3 contains 17 residues. V was cut by 0 bases and J by 4 bases, with 16 bases left in between. Molecular barcoding with unique molecular identifiers was used for the TCRbeta library. TCRdb processed the PCR reads anew with MiXCR; each CDR3 protein has one entry. The repertoire holds 98,000 or so distinct CDR3 sequences, 6.4% seen once, with roughly 20% in the top ten.

The specimen was PBMCs, mostly from graft donor cells, collected 360 days after TCRalphabeta/CD19-depleted stem cell transplant. This chain uses TRBV6-5 with TRBJ2-1; D possibly corresponds to TRBD1 (6 bases). This sequence was found in a male patient under 10 years old who had a stem cell transplant for acute lymphoblastic leukemia, so the T cells may come from the graft donor. The CDR3 region is CASSYSDTGTRYNEQFF. The CDR3 DNA reads TGTGCCAGCAGTTACTCGGATACTGGGACAAGGTACAATGAGCAGTTCTTC.